The subject of this entry is one TCR beta chain. Its antigen is unidentified. Treatment noted: oral pan-JAK inhibitor, 5-10 mg twice daily. Cell sorting was applied to PBMCs, and CD4+ and CD8+ T cells were collected. This record belongs to a study of CD8+ T cells in alopecia areata. Study-level results: Shared TCR sequences were less clear between patients than in mice, possibly partly from HLA diversity. Resident alphabeta T cells of normal skin are also sequenced in scalp samples.

TCR sequencing used cDNA made by reverse transcription of extracted RNA. TCRdb's table, derived via immunoSEQ multiplex PCR, lists solely in-frame clones and lacks some. The sample has 90,000 to 150,000 clones; around 56% are singletons. This CDR3 has 12 residues. The ends were cut back, 6 bases at V and 2 bases at J, with 9 bases in the middle. The germline gives CDR1 SQVTM, CDR2 ANQGSEA. This specimen was CD4+ T cells sorted from blood, taken at week 4, from a patient treated with tofacitinib. V usage is TRBV29-1 and J usage is TRBJ2-3; D possibly matches TRBD1 or TRBD2 (5 bases each). The receptor comes from a human donor with alopecia areata. The CDR3 DNA sequence: TGCAGCGTCGAGGGGTTCACAGATACGCAGTATTTT. Translated: CSVEGFTDTQYF.